This T cell receptor beta chain was recorded in a study of long-term antiretroviral therapy in people with HIV. Whole-study context: It was about a decade before the 2015 immediate-ART recommendation that the earliest samples were taken. Study outcomes and limitations: When set beside controls, HIV repertoires had CDR3 length ranges that were narrower.

Survey-level resolution applied to immunoSEQ assay v3.0. TCRdb keeps only in-frame clones here, not all; method: immunoSEQ multiplex PCR. The sample shows 7,700 or so clones, around 85% of them seen only once. In regard to this clone: As yet, its antigen is unknown.

Every participant with HIV received treatment in the United States. Amounts of roughly 0.9-10 million cryopreserved PBMC were held in the samples before DNA extraction. The TCR originated in a man aged 40-49 years with HIV. Specimen: unsorted PBMCs, collected nearly 2.7 years before starting antiretroviral therapy.

The CDR3, as DNA: TGTGCCAGCAGTACCTCGGGGGACCTGGGCTACGAGCAGTACTTC. Translating gives CASSTSGDLGYEQYF. The chain carries TRBV6-6 and TRBJ2-7, with a tentative D call TRBD2 (6 bases). Trimming left V 5 bases short and J 3 bases short, with 17 bases between. CDR3 length equals 15 residues. Germline V gene data show CDR1 as MNHNY and CDR2 as SVGAGI (reference sequence).